The T cell receptor beta chain under discussion was sequenced for a study of OX40 agonist ivuxolimab in advanced cancers. The overall study: At 0.01 to 10 mg/kg, ivuxolimab was administered intravenously to patients every 2 weeks. Study-level results: Expanded peripheral T cell antigen specificity was not determined.

To note about this clone: Its target is unknown.

TCRdb keeps only in-frame clones here, not all; method: immunoSEQ multiplex PCR. The sample includes 60,000 to 80,000 clones, 86% of them seen just once. Trimming took off 4 bases at V and 8 bases at J, with 17 bases between the two ends. The CDR3 spans 15 residues. Germline CDR1 LGHNT, CDR2 FRNRAP. The sample here was CD4+ or CD8+ T cells sorted from blood, taken in a trial of the OX40 agonist ivuxolimab. The rearrangement joins TRBV12-5 to TRBJ1-4; D possibly corresponds to TRBD1 (6 bases). The sequence derives from an adult with an advanced solid tumor such as melanoma, head and neck, liver or kidney cancer. In nucleotides, the CDR3 is TGTGCTAGTGGTTCCCCGGACCAGGGGAGCGAAAAACTGTTTTTT. It translates to CASGSPDQGSEKLFF. The variable domain in full, completed from reference TRBV12-5 and TRBJ1-4, reads DARVTQTPRHKVTEMGQEVTMRCQPILGHNTVFWYRQTMMQGLELLAYFRNRAPLDDSGMPKDRFSAEMPDATLATLKIQPSEPRDSAVYFCASGSPDQGSEKLFFGSGTQLSVL.